These T cell receptor beta chains were read from a single sample in a study of T cells after somatic rescue of genetic block. Data came from immunoSEQ multiplex PCR; TCRdb stores just in-frame clones and leaves some out. The sample shows about 10,000 clones, 70% to 85% of them seen only once. Specimen: peripheral blood mononuclear cells (PBMCs). Source of these receptors: a boy aged 5-17 years. Each CDR3 is given with its conserved first and last residue. D genes are given only for firm matches. Clone size is not always given. Where it is, it says once, few, many or a class for expanded clones.

d_gene	abundance	v_gene	j_gene	CDR3nt	CDR3aa
TRBD2	.	TRBV10-2	TRBJ2-7	TGCGCCAGCAGTGGGCTAGCGGGCCCGAGCTCCTACGAGCAGTACTTC	CASSGLAGPSSYEQYF
TRBD1	.	TRBV5-1	TRBJ2-7	TGCGCCAGCTTCCTTGGGACAGGGAGGTACGAGCAGTACTTC	CASFLGTGRYEQYF
TRBD1	once	TRBV11-2	TRBJ2-2	TGTGCCAGCAGGGCTCGGGACAGGGGGCTCACCGGGGAGCTGTTTTTT	CASRARDRGLTGELFF
TRBD2	few	TRBV7-9	TRBJ2-4	TGTGCCAGCAGCTTAGACGGGGGGGCCGCCAAAAACATTCAGTACTTC	CASSLDGGAAKNIQYF
TRBD2	.	TRBV4-2	TRBJ2-1	TGTGCCAGCAGCCAAGATCAGCAGCGGGGGTACAATGAGCAGTTCTTC	CASSQDQQRGYNEQFF
.	.	TRBV5-8	TRBJ1-5	TGTGCCAGCAGCGTTGACGGCAATCAGCCCCAGCATTTT	CASSVDGNQPQHF
TRBD2	few	TRBV7-8	TRBJ2-5	TGTGCCAGCAGCCCCCCCCCGATAGCGGGAGGGGGAGAGACCCAGTACTTC	CASSPPPIAGGGETQYF
.	.	TRBV6-5	TRBJ1-1	TGTGCCAGCAGTTACTTAGCGAACACTGAAGCTTTCTTT	CASSYLANTEAFF
.	.	TRBV19	TRBJ2-2	TGTGCCAGTAGTATTATCGTCGGGGAGCTGTTTTTT	CASSIIVGELFF
.	.	TRBV6-6	TRBJ1-5	TGTGCCAGCAGTTACCTCAGGACAGATCAGCCCCAGCATTTT	CASSYLRTDQPQHF
TRBD1	.	TRBV7-3	TRBJ1-5	TGTGCCAGCAGCTCCAACAGGGGGCCTAATCAGCCCCAGCATTTT	CASSSNRGPNQPQHF
.	.	TRBV11-1	TRBJ2-2	TGTGCCAGCAGTTTCCAGGACACCGGGGAGCTGTTTTTT	CASSFQDTGELFF
TRBD1	.	TRBV19	TRBJ1-5	TGTGCCAGTAGTCGACAGGGGGCCTTGTCGAGCAATCAGCCCCAGCATTTT	CASSRQGALSSNQPQHF
.	.	TRBV11-2	TRBJ2-6	TGTGCCAGCAGCTTAGTATGGGGGTATGGGGCCAACGTCCTGACTTTC	CASSLVWGYGANVLTF
.	.	TRBV5-4	TRBJ2-3	TGTGCCAGCAGCCTAAGATTCACAGATACGCAGTATTTT	CASSLRFTDTQYF
TRBD1	.	TRBV5-1	TRBJ2-5	TGCGCCAGCTCAGCACCAGGGGGAGAGACCCAGTACTTC	CASSAPGGETQYF
TRBD2	.	TRBV7-3	TRBJ2-3	TGTGCCAGCAGCTTGGGACTAGACACAGATACGCAGTATTTT	CASSLGLDTDTQYF
TRBD1	.	TRBV9	TRBJ2-7	TGTGCCAGCGGGACAGGGATTTTCTACGAGCAGTACTTC	CASGTGIFYEQYF
TRBD2	.	TRBV27	TRBJ2-7	TGTGCCAGCAGACCTCTCCCTGCGGGGGGGGGCGAGCAGTACTTC	CASRPLPAGGGEQYF
.	.	TRBV7-9	TRBJ2-7	TGTGCCAGCACACCACCCGAAAACTACGAGCAGTACTTC	CASTPPENYEQYF
TRBD2	once	TRBV10-3	TRBJ2-7	TGTGCCATCAGTGAGTCGGGACTATTATCCTACGAGCAGTACTTC	CAISESGLLSYEQYF
TRBD2	.	TRBV5-1	TRBJ2-3	TGCGCCAGCAGCTTGGCCCAGGGTTGGACTAGCGGGGGAGGCACAGATACGCAGTATTTT	CASSLAQGWTSGGGTDTQYF
.	.	TRBV28	TRBJ1-2	TGTGCCAGCAGTTTCTCGGACACTCCTAACTATGGCTACACCTTC	CASSFSDTPNYGYTF
.	.	TRBV20-1	TRBJ2-5	TGCAGTGCTAGCCCAACGAAGACCCAGTACTTC	CSASPTKTQYF
TRBD1	.	TRBV7-9	TRBJ2-5	TGTGCCAGCAGTTTGCGTACAGGGGGAGAGACCCAGTACTTC	CASSLRTGGETQYF
TRBD1	.	TRBV5-6	TRBJ2-7	TGTGCCAGCAGCTTAGGGGACAGGGAGTCCTACGAGCAGTACTTC	CASSLGDRESYEQYF
.	few	TRBV6-6	TRBJ1-1	TGTGCCAGCAGTGGTGTCACTGAAGCTTTCTTT	CASSGVTEAFF
.	.	TRBV5-6	TRBJ1-3	TGTGCCAGCAGCTCTGGACAGCCTGGAAACACCATATATTTT	CASSSGQPGNTIYF
.	.	TRBV21-1	TRBJ2-5	TGTGCCAGCAGCAAAGCGCCCCTATCCGGGACTAGCGAGCGAAGCGACTTGGAGACCCAGTACTTC	CASSKAPLSGTSERSDLETQYF
.	.	TRBV7-9	TRBJ2-5	TGTGCCAGCAGATTTTGGGGACTGGGGGGCGGCCCTCAAGAGACCCAGTACTTC	CASRFWGLGGGPQETQYF
TRBD1	.	TRBV5-1	TRBJ2-5	TGCGCCAGCAGCCCTGCACAGGGGGCCCTGACCCAGTACTTC	CASSPAQGALTQYF
.	.	TRBV28	TRBJ1-5	TGTGCCAGCACCTATAGCAATCAGCCCCAGCATTTT	CASTYSNQPQHF
TRBD2	.	TRBV2	TRBJ2-4	TGTGCCAGTTGGGGGGGGAGTTACCTAGCCAAAAACATTCAGTACTTC	CASWGGSYLAKNIQYF
TRBD2	.	TRBV9	TRBJ2-3	TGTGCCAGCAGCGTAGGACTAGCGGGAGGGCAGACAGATACGCAGTATTTT	CASSVGLAGGQTDTQYF
.	.	TRBV11-3	TRBJ2-3	TGTGCCAGCAGCCCGCAGGGACCCCTGGGTACAGATACGCAGTATTTT	CASSPQGPLGTDTQYF
TRBD2	.	TRBV5-1	TRBJ2-1	TGCGCCAGCAGCTTGGTTCCTAGCGGATACAATGAGCAGTTCTTC	CASSLVPSGYNEQFF
.	.	TRBV4-2	TRBJ2-1	TGTGCCAGCAGCCTGGACATTTCCAATGAGCAGTTCTTC	CASSLDISNEQFF
TRBD1	few	TRBV2	TRBJ2-7	TGTGCCAGCAGTGAACAGGGGGTTTCCTACGAGCAGTACTTC	CASSEQGVSYEQYF
.	.	TRBV10-3	TRBJ2-7	TGTGCCATCAGCCCCCACGGGGAGGAGCAGTACTTC	CAISPHGEEQYF
TRBD1	few	TRBV5-1	TRBJ2-2	TGCGCCAGCAGCTTGGCCGTTTTAAGTCTGGGACAGGACACCGGGGAGCTGTTTTTT	CASSLAVLSLGQDTGELFF
TRBD1	.	TRBV30	TRBJ2-7	TGTGCCTGGGGGACAGGGAGAAGGGAGCAGTACTTC	CAWGTGRREQYF
.	.	TRBV14	TRBJ1-1	TGTGCCAGCAGCCAACGGACAGCGATGAACACTGAAGCTTTCTTT	CASSQRTAMNTEAFF
.	.	TRBV6-5	TRBJ2-4	TGTGCCAGCAGCCGGCCGGGGGGCGCCAAAAACATTCAGTACTTC	CASSRPGGAKNIQYF
TRBD1	.	TRBV12-5	TRBJ1-2	TGTGCTAGTGGTTCGACAGGGTTAGGTGGCTACACCTTC	CASGSTGLGGYTF
TRBD1	.	TRBV19	TRBJ2-7	TGTGCCAGTAGTATTATCATCGGGACAGGGAGGAACGAGCAGTACTTC	CASSIIIGTGRNEQYF
TRBD1	.	TRBV7-9	TRBJ1-2	TGTGCCAGCAGCTACCCCCGACAGGGGGCGAGTAACTATGGCTACACCTTC	CASSYPRQGASNYGYTF
.	.	TRBV21-1	TRBJ2-7	TGTGCCAGCAGCAAAGCCTTCCTACTAGCGGGAGAGGTAGACGAGCAGTACTTC	CASSKAFLLAGEVDEQYF
.	.	TRBV6-5	TRBJ1-2	TGTGCCAGCAGTTACTCGCTACAGGGTGAAGGCTACACCTTC	CASSYSLQGEGYTF
.	.	TRBV27	TRBJ2-7	TGTGCCAGCAGTTTATGGGGGGCTAACTACGAGCAGTACTTC	CASSLWGANYEQYF
TRBD1	.	TRBV4-1	TRBJ1-3	TGCGCCAGCAGCCAAGATAGGGGGCAGGGAGTAGGAAACACCATATATTTT	CASSQDRGQGVGNTIYF
.	medium-sized	TRBV5-1	TRBJ1-3	TGCGCCAGCAGCTTGGAACCTACAACAAGGGGAAACACCATATATTTT	CASSLEPTTRGNTIYF
.	.	TRBV11-3	TRBJ2-2	TGTGCCAGCAGAGCTTCGCAGGGCCGCACCGGGGAGCTGTTTTTT	CASRASQGRTGELFF
.	.	TRBV4-2	TRBJ2-7	TGTGCCAGCAGCCAGGGGGGAGCTGGATACGAGCAGTACTTC	CASSQGGAGYEQYF
TRBD2	.	TRBV5-1	TRBJ2-1	TGCGCCAGCAGCGCGCCGGGACTAGCGGGGGGGCACAATGAGCAGTTCTTC	CASSAPGLAGGHNEQFF
TRBD2	.	TRBV29-1	TRBJ2-5	TGCAGCGTTGAAGGACCTATCACTAGCGGGAGACGCCCTGGGACCCAGTACTTC	CSVEGPITSGRRPGTQYF